A selection of T cell receptor beta chains follows, all from one sample in a study of monozygotic twins with inflammatory bowel disease. TCRdb reprocessed the 5' RACE reads and stores each CDR3 protein as one record, lacking DNA. The sample holds approximately 390,000 distinct CDR3 sequences. The sample was blood. The receptors shown here come from a human donor with ulcerative colitis or Crohn's disease, or a healthy co-twin of an affected twin (not recorded which). Each CDR3 is given with its conserved first and last residue. Fields, in order: J gene, V gene, CDR3 protein.

TRBJ1-1 | TRBV28 | CASSLHTEAFF
TRBJ2-5 | TRBV12-3/TRBV12-4 | CASSLLRGQGETQYF
TRBJ2-7 | TRBV10-3 | CAISESSGVSYEQYF
TRBJ2-1 | TRBV6-4 | CASSDSFPGQGPYNEQFF
TRBJ2-5 | TRBV30 | CAWSVWDHEETQYF
TRBJ2-1 | TRBV10-3 | CATGLASEQFF
TRBJ1-5 | TRBV20-1 | CSAPGPPPSSNQPQHF
TRBJ2-4 | TRBV20-1 | CSAAQDNKNIQYF
TRBJ2-5 | TRBV2 | CASSETGLYETQYF
TRBJ2-7 | TRBV9 | CASSGRGYEQYF
TRBJ2-7 | TRBV4-1 | CASSQWAGTVAYEQYF
TRBJ1-1 | TRBV6-7 | CASSYSDRANTEAFF
TRBJ1-1 | TRBV20-1 | CSASAGLGAFF
TRBJ2-5 | TRBV14 | CASSQDTVQETQYF
TRBJ1-2 | TRBV29-1 | CSVEGERNYTF
TRBJ1-1 | TRBV12-3/TRBV12-4 | CASSLAGEGTEAFF
TRBJ1-2 | TRBV7-2 | CASSLASLVGYTF
TRBJ2-1 | TRBV5-1 | CASSRPGAHNEQFF
TRBJ2-1 | TRBV10-3 | CAISVASGGDYNEQFF
TRBJ1-5 | TRBV28 | CASSSRDSGYQPQHF
TRBJ1-1 | TRBV19 | CASSMGVANTEAFF
TRBJ1-5 | TRBV5-1 | CASSLTGVSNQPQHF
TRBJ2-3 | TRBV24-1 | CATSAGGPADTQYF
TRBJ1-5 | TRBV5-5 | CASSLVGTANQPQHF
TRBJ1-1 | TRBV11-2 | CASSFLGDRVNTEAFF
TRBJ2-1 | TRBV9 | CASSIPGQRVF
TRBJ1-3 | TRBV12-3/TRBV12-4 | CASTQGNTIYF
TRBJ2-3 | TRBV7-8 | CASSLVREGEATDTQYF
TRBJ2-1 | TRBV24-1 | CATSDLVGGEQFF
TRBJ1-5 | TRBV7-8 | CASSARQVYQPQHF
TRBJ2-2 | TRBV4-3 | CASRGSGTNTGELFF
TRBJ1-6 | TRBV9 | CASSERGQGPISPLHF
TRBJ1-2 | TRBV28 | CASSTGPYGYTF
TRBJ2-1 | TRBV7-8 | CASSLWASGGQYNEQFF
TRBJ2-7 | TRBV23-1 | CASSQFIATYEQYF
TRBJ2-1 | TRBV12-3/TRBV12-4 | CASSFRQTGPYNEQFF
TRBJ1-2 | TRBV28 | CASSLRQPYGYTF
TRBJ2-5 | TRBV29-1 | CSVRLAGGETQYF
TRBJ2-7 | TRBV12-3/TRBV12-4 | CASSLVPGYEQYF
TRBJ1-2 | TRBV29-1 | CSVEGQGLYGYTF
TRBJ2-7 | TRBV20-1 | CSARLAGGYYEQYF
TRBJ2-2 | TRBV2 | CASRRGGRNTGELFF
TRBJ1-2 | TRBV5-1 | CASSSTAGVIGFGVGYTF